The 22 T cell receptor beta chains below all came from one sample that was sequenced in a study of cytomegalovirus exposure and HLA in healthy donors (dated by TCRdb to the late 2010s). Libraries were made using the immunoSEQ multiplex PCR assay. For the multiplex PCR, a mixture combining 60 forward primers for TCR Vbeta segments and 13 reverse primers for TCR Jbeta segments was used. TCRdb took this table from immuneACCESS and kept in-frame rearrangements with V and J called. Such tables lack part of the clones; where checked against another copy, unresolved V genes explain under half of the gap, and the rest is unexplained. This sample comprises 150,000 to 200,000 clones, around three quarters of them detected only once. Clones ranked in the top ten supply about 2.5% of the sample. Sequencing was carried out using PBMCs. The origin of the receptors is a woman aged 45-60 years in good health and CMV-seronegative.

This sequence joins TRBV5-1 and TRBJ1-2; D is unresolved. The length of the CDR3 is 15 residues. The V end lost 0 bases, the J end lost 3 bases, and 12 bases lay between the germline ends. The germline CDR1 and CDR2 sequences are SGHRS and YFSETQ. The CDR3 region has the DNA TGCGCCAGCAGCTTGGGCAGCGGTTCCTACTATGGCTACACCTTC. This codes for CASSLGSGSYYGYTF.

Only one count was recorded for this clone. The chain joins TRBV6-5 to TRBJ1-1; D is unclear. The germline CDR1 and CDR2 sequences are MNHEY and SVGAGI. Trimming took off 6 bases at V and 8 bases at J, with 13 bases between the two ends. CDR3 length: 12 residues. The CDR3 spells CASSFRGLEAFF. The DNA for the CDR3 is TGTGCCAGCAGCTTCCGAGGGCTAGAAGCTTTCTTT.

This clone has only one observation. V is TRBV18 and J is TRBJ2-2; tentative D call: TRBD1 (6 bases). The germline V gene encodes CDR1 KGHSH and CDR2 LQKENI. With 2 bases removed from V and 4 bases from J, the gap between germline ends came to 11 bases. This CDR3 contains 15 residues. CDR3 protein: CASSPAGASTGELFF. The DNA for the CDR3 is TGTGCCAGCTCACCAGCAGGGGCGAGCACCGGGGAGCTGTTTTTT. The full variable domain, its missing parts supplied by reference TRBV18 and TRBJ2-2, is NAGVMQNPRHLVRRRGQEARLRCSPMKGHSHVYWYRQLPEEGLKFMVYLQKENIIDESGMPKERFSAEFPKEGPSILRIQQVVRGDSAAYFCASSPAGASTGELFFGEGSRLTVL.

The rearrangement links TRBV19 to TRBJ1-3, with TRBD1 matching over 9 bases. CDR3 length: 16 amino acids. J was trimmed by 0 bases and V by 7 bases; bases with no gene match: 7. Per germline, CDR1 LNHDA and CDR2 SQIVND (reference sequence). CDR3 sequence: CASISGTGHSGNTIYF. For the CDR3, the DNA is TGTGCCAGTATCTCGGGGACAGGGCACTCTGGAAACACCATATATTTT.

The gene calls are TRBV7-2 and TRBJ2-7, with 16 bases that match TRBD2. Germline V gives CDR1 SGHTA, CDR2 FQGNSA. The CDR3 runs to 15 residues. J gave up 5 bases and V 6 bases, and 4 bases lay outside the gene matches. DNA for the CDR3: TGTGCCAGCAGACCGGGACTAGCGGGAGGGAACGAGCAGTACTTC. Protein product: CASRPGLAGGNEQYF.

The J gene is TRBJ2-7, the V gene TRBV5-6, with D possibly matching TRBD2 (7 bases). This CDR3 spans 13 amino acids. Trimming took off 10 bases at V and 1 base at J, with 15 bases between the two ends. Germline CDR1 SGHDT, CDR2 YYEEEE. Here the CDR3 reads CAGGRGGSYEQYF. CDR3 sequence (DNA): TGTGCCGGCGGGAGAGGGGGTTCCTACGAGCAGTACTTC.

This clone was seen more than once but under ten times. This chain links TRBV10-3 with TRBJ1-2; TRBD1 matches at 7 bases. This CDR3 contains 12 residues. Trimming at V came to 9 bases and at J to 4 bases, leaving 5 bases not matched to a gene. Looked up from germline, CDR1 is ENHRY and CDR2 is SYGVKD. The chain's CDR3 is CAISGGVYGYTF. CDR3 bases: TGTGCCATATCAGGGGGTGTCTATGGCTACACCTTC.

This clone was recorded only once. The genes are TRBV25-1 and TRBJ2-7, with D tentatively TRBD2 (7 bases). The length of the CDR3 is 14 residues. Germline lookup yields CDR1 MGHDK and CDR2 SYGVNS. V lost 7 bases and J 6 bases, leaving 19 bases between the germline ends. The CDR3 region has the DNA TGTGCCAGCAAACCCCTCGCGGGGGCTGGCGAGCAGTACTTC. Its protein product is CASKPLAGAGEQYF.

The chain couples TRBV4-3 to TRBJ2-3; a weak D match, TRBD2 (5 bases). There are 12 residues in the CDR3. Germline values: CDR1 LGHNA, CDR2 YSLEER. Trimming removed 4 bases at V and 8 bases at J, with 10 bases between. The CDR3 is CASSPGLATQYF. CDR3 DNA sequence: TGCGCCAGCAGCCCCGGACTTGCTACGCAGTATTTT.

V gene TRBV5-1 combines with J gene TRBJ1-1; possibly TRBD1 for D (5 bases). The CDR3 is 15 amino acids. The germline V and J ends were trimmed by 4 bases and 1 base, with 14 bases remaining between them. Looked up from germline, CDR1 is SGHRS and CDR2 is YFSETQ. The CDR3: CASSRTTWGNTEAFF. In DNA, the CDR3 is TGCGCCAGCAGCAGGACAACCTGGGGGAACACTGAAGCTTTCTTT.

This chain joins TRBV11-2 and TRBJ2-1; the match to TRBD2 covers 9 bases. This CDR3 is built from 16 residues. Trimming at V came to 2 bases and at J to 7 bases, leaving 9 bases not matched to a gene. The germline gives CDR1 SGHAT, CDR2 FQNNGV. The CDR3 protein is CASSLIGGGATNEQFF. CDR3 DNA: TGTGCCAGCAGCTTAATCGGCGGGGGGGCCACGAATGAGCAGTTCTTC.

The chain is built from TRBV5-1 and TRBJ1-1; D unclear. V was clipped by 1 base and J by 0 bases, with 4 bases between them. CDR1 is SGHRS and CDR2 is YFSETQ in the germline V gene. CDR3 length: 13 amino acids. The CDR3 sequence: CASSLTVNTEAFF. The CDR3 DNA reads as TGCGCCAGCAGCTTGACAGTGAACACTGAAGCTTTCTTT.

This sequence joins TRBV11-2 and TRBJ2-7, with 13 bases identical to TRBD2. CDR1 is SGHAT and CDR2 is FQNNGV in the germline V gene. Trimming at V came to 5 bases and at J to 1 base, leaving 5 bases not matched to a gene. There are 16 residues in the CDR3. The CDR3 DNA is TGTGCCAGCAGCCCGGGACTAGCGGGGATGTCCTACGAGCAGTACTTC. Protein sequence: CASSPGLAGMSYEQYF.

The CDR3 region has the DNA TGTGCCAGCAGGTGGGGCAGGGGATTATCAGATACGCAGTATTTT. It encodes CASRWGRGLSDTQYF. V and J are TRBV27 and TRBJ2-3; TRBD1 might be the D (6 bases). The CDR3 has 15 residues. Germline CDR1 MNHEY, CDR2 SMNVEV (reference sequence). Trimming cost V 6 bases and J 4 bases, with 17 bases left between them.

V gene TRBV7-7 combines with J gene TRBJ2-7, with 8 bases identical to TRBD1. There are 14 residues in the CDR3. Trimming cost V 2 bases and J 3 bases; bases outside gene matches: 3. Germline values: CDR1 SSHAT, CDR2 FNYEAQ (reference sequence). The CDR3 coding sequence is TGTGCCAGCAGCTTAACACAGGGGGGCTACGAGCAGTACTTC. This encodes CASSLTQGGYEQYF.

The V gene is TRBV5-1, the J gene TRBJ2-7; D perhaps matches TRBD2 (5 bases). Germline lookup yields CDR1 SGHRS and CDR2 YFSETQ. V was trimmed by 0 bases and J by 7 bases, leaving 8 bases between them. The CDR3 length is 12 residues. CDR3 coding DNA: TGCGCCAGCAGCTTGGGCTCGGGGGAGCAGTACTTC. Residues: CASSLGSGEQYF.

This clone occurred a few times. The chain links TRBV10-2 to TRBJ1-2; D gene ambiguous. The CDR3 length is 16 residues. Per germline, CDR1 WSHSY and CDR2 SAAADI. V lost 0 bases to trimming and J lost 0 bases, with 11 bases between them. The DNA of the CDR3 is TGCGCCAGCAGTGAGTCGTTACGGACTACTAACTATGGCTACACCTTC. It translates to CASSESLRTTNYGYTF.

This clone was counted only a few times. A junction boundary mismatches the germline segment, possibly from a read error. The chain is built from TRBV10-3 and TRBJ2-3, with 7 nucleotides matching TRBD2. The CDR3 runs to 14 residues. Germline V gene sequence: CDR1 ENHRY, CDR2 SYGVKD. The CDR3 region is CATSRTSGTDTQYF. The CDR3 nucleotides read TGTGCCACCAGTCGTACTAGCGGCACAGATACGCAGTATTTT.

The V and J genes are TRBV6-5 and TRBJ2-3; 8 bases are a match to TRBD2. Germline V gene lookup returns CDR1 MNHEY and CDR2 SVGAGI. CDR3 length: 14 amino acids. With 7 bases clipped from V and 0 bases from J, the junction kept 3 bases outside the gene matches. The CDR3 loop reads CASTSGSSTDTQYF. The CDR3 DNA follows: TGTGCCAGCACTAGCGGGTCTAGCACAGATACGCAGTATTTT.

This sequence joins TRBV19 and TRBJ2-2, with a tentative D call TRBD2 (6 bases). From germline, CDR1 is LNHDA and CDR2 SQIVND (reference sequence). Trimming shortened V by 5 bases and J by 6 bases, and 16 bases separated the two germline ends. The CDR3 runs 15 residues. The CDR3 DNA is TGTGCCAGTAGTCTCCGGGGGAACGGCGCCGGGGAGCTGTTTTTT. Protein product: CASSLRGNGAGELFF.

This clone is a singleton in its sample. This chain connects TRBV12-5 to TRBJ2-5; 7 nucleotides line up with TRBD1. CDR3 length: 14 residues. The germline V gene encodes CDR1 LGHNT and CDR2 FRNRAP. Losses at the gene ends were 1 base for V and 3 bases for J; bases not matched to a gene: 2. The DNA of the CDR3 is TGTGCTAGTGGTTTGGGACAGGGAGAAGAGACCCAGTACTTC. It yields the protein CASGLGQGEETQYF. The whole variable domain, filled in from reference TRBV12-5 and TRBJ2-5, reads DARVTQTPRHKVTEMGQEVTMRCQPILGHNTVFWYRQTMMQGLELLAYFRNRAPLDDSGMPKDRFSAEMPDATLATLKIQPSEPRDSAVYFCASGLGQGEETQYFGPGTRLLVL.

This chain links TRBV25-1 with TRBJ1-4; 8 bases map to TRBD1. CDR1 and CDR2 (germline): MGHDK, SYGVNS. Trimming removed 6 bases from V and 8 bases from J; junction bases left unmatched: 8. This CDR3 contains 14 residues. The CDR3 protein is CASRSDRVKEKLFF. CDR3 bases: TGTGCCAGCAGATCGGACAGGGTTAAGGAAAAACTGTTTTTT.